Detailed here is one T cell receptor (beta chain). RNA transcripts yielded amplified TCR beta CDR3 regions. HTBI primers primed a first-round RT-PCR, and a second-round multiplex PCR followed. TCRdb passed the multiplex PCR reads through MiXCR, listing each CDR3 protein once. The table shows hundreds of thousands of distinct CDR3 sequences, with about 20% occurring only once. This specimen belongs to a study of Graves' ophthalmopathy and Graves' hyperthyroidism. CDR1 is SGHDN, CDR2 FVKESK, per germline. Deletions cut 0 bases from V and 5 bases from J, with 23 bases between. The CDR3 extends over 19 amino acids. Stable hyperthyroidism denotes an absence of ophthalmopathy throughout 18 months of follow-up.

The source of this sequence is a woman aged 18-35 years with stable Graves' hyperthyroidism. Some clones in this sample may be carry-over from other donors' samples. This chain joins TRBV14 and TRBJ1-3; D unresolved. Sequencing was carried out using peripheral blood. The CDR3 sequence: CASSQDILRISAVRNTIYF. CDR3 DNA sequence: TGTGCCAGCAGCCAAGATATTCTTAGGATTTCTGCGGTGAGAAACACCATATATTTT.